This entry lists 22 T cell receptor beta chains sequenced from one sample in a study of blood T cell repertoires in COVID-19. Produced via immunoSEQ multiplex PCR; TCRdb's table is partial and in-frame only. The sample lists 200,000 to 250,000 clones; more than 70% were seen once. The source material was peripheral blood. These receptors came from an elderly woman with acute or convalescent COVID-19.

CDR3 sequence reads: CASSLYFGQGGNTIYF. CDR3 DNA sequence: TGTGCCAGCAGTTTATATTTCGGGCAGGGCGGAAACACCATATATTTT. This chain links TRBV28 with TRBJ1-3; tentatively, D is TRBD1 (5 bases). This CDR3 is built from 16 residues. V was pared by 1 base and J by 4 bases, with 14 bases between. CDR1 MDHEN and CDR2 SYDVKM come from the germline V gene.

This clone was observed a few times. The V and J genes are TRBV7-2 and TRBJ1-2, with 10 bases that match TRBD1. Germline V gene data show CDR1 as SGHTA and CDR2 as FQGNSA. J was trimmed by 8 bases and V by 2 bases; bases with no gene match: 11. The CDR3 runs to 16 residues. This CDR3 is CASSLIGTGALRGYTF. The CDR3 DNA follows: TGTGCCAGCAGCTTAATAGGGACAGGGGCTTTACGGGGCTACACCTTC.

J is TRBJ2-1 and V is TRBV28; maybe TRBD2 (6 bases). V lost 3 bases and J lost 8, with 11 bases in between. Germline V gene sequence: CDR1 MDHEN, CDR2 SYDVKM. The CDR3 length is 13 residues. The CDR3: CASSFYRRDEQFF. Here the CDR3 DNA reads TGTGCCAGCAGTTTCTACAGGAGGGATGAGCAGTTCTTC.

The V call is TRBV9, the J call TRBJ2-2; 7 nucleotides agree with TRBD1. Trimming took 0 bases from V and 4 from J; bases not matched to a gene: 6. The V gene's germline CDR1 is SGDLS and CDR2 YYNGEE. The length of the CDR3 is 16 residues. CDR3 in DNA: TGTGCCAGCAGCGTAGGCGTGACAGGGTTCACCGGGGAGCTGTTTTTT. Its translation is CASSVGVTGFTGELFF.

In its sample, this clone was seen a few times. The chain combines TRBV19 with TRBJ1-5; D not certain. The CDR3 sequence is 15 residues long. V lost 1 base to trimming and J lost 3 bases, with 10 bases between them. Germline V gives CDR1 LNHDA, CDR2 SQIVND (reference sequence). This CDR3 is CASSIGGGYNQPQHF. The CDR3 DNA reads as TGTGCCAGTAGTATAGGGGGAGGCTACAATCAGCCCCAGCATTTT.

The gene calls are TRBV9 and TRBJ1-1; D may be TRBD1 (6 bases). Germline V CDR1 and CDR2: SGDLS, YYNGEE. V lost 3 bases to trimming and J lost 4 bases, with 22 bases between them. The CDR3 is made up of 17 amino acids. The CDR3 here is CASSASGDRVLGTEAFF. The CDR3 nucleotides read TGTGCCAGCAGCGCCTCAGGGGACCGAGTTCTGGGCACTGAAGCTTTCTTT.

This chain's CDR3 is CASSLVAESSPLHF. The CDR3 nucleotides read TGTGCCAGCAGCTTAGTTGCAGAATCCTCACCCCTCCACTTT. The V gene is TRBV7-9, the J gene TRBJ1-6; no reliable D call. Germline values: CDR1 SEHNR, CDR2 FQNEAQ (reference sequence). This CDR3 is built from 14 residues. V lost 1 base to trimming and J lost 10 bases, with 11 bases between them.

The V call is TRBV28, the J call TRBJ2-1, with D uncertain. The CDR3 sequence is 12 residues long. Germline CDR1 MDHEN, CDR2 SYDVKM. V shed 8 bases and J shed 0 bases, with 5 bases lying between them. DNA for the CDR3: TGTGCCAGCGAGAGCTCCTACAATGAGCAGTTCTTC. As protein: CASESSYNEQFF.

The J gene is TRBJ1-4, the V gene TRBV9; 7 bases are shared with TRBD1. CDR1 is SGDLS and CDR2 is YYNGEE in the germline V gene. This CDR3 comprises 17 residues. Trimming took 4 bases from V and 4 from J; bases not matched to a gene: 13. The CDR3 bases are TGTGCCAGCAGCTCCCGACACCCGGGACAGCTTAATGAAAAACTGTTTTTT. Its protein product is CASSSRHPGQLNEKLFF.

The chain employs TRBV7-2 and TRBJ1-5; perhaps TRBD1 as D (5 bases). Germline V gives CDR1 SGHTA, CDR2 FQGNSA. V was cut by 4 bases and J by 7 bases, with 8 bases left in between. The CDR3 runs to 12 residues. The CDR3 spells CASSSGGQPQHF. CDR3 in DNA: TGTGCCAGCAGCTCCGGGGGACAGCCCCAGCATTTT.

The chain combines TRBV5-1 with TRBJ2-5, with D tentatively TRBD2 (5 bases). CDR3 size: 12 residues. V lost 4 bases, J lost 5 bases, and 9 bases lay in between. Germline V gene lookup returns CDR1 SGHRS and CDR2 YFSETQ. The CDR3 region has the DNA TGCGCCAGCAGCCTACTAGGGGAGACCCAGTACTTC. It specifies CASSLLGETQYF.

This chain joins TRBV3-1 (or the pseudogene TRBV3-2) and TRBJ1-2; 10 bases agree with TRBD1. CDR3 length equals 13 residues. Germline trimming cut 4 bases from V and 6 bases from J; bases unmatched to any gene: 2. Germline V CDR1 and CDR2: LGHDT, YNNKEL (reference sequence). CDR3 region: CASSRQGAHGYTF. Here the CDR3 DNA reads TGTGCCAGCAGCCGACAGGGGGCGCATGGCTACACCTTC.

This chain uses TRBV12-2 with TRBJ1-1; TRBD1, the D gene given by the table, was not confirmed from the DNA. TRBV12-2 is tagged as a pseudogene. This CDR3 is 17 amino acids long. The CDR3 bases are TGTGCAAGTCGCTTAGCGCGGACAGGCGGGAAGAACACTGAAGCTTTCTTT. It is translated as CASRLARTGGKNTEAFF.

V and J are TRBV14 and TRBJ2-1; 8 nucleotides line up with TRBD2. V was clipped by 4 bases and J by 3 bases; unmatched bases: 8. Germline-derived CDR1 and CDR2 are SGHDN and FVKESK. This CDR3 comprises 16 residues. In DNA form, the CDR3 reads TGTGCCAGCAGCCCCATGCGGGGGGCTTTCTACAATGAGCAGTTCTTC. This gives the protein CASSPMRGAFYNEQFF.

This clone was observed a single time. J is TRBJ1-1 and V is TRBV2; a possible D gene is TRBD1 (6 bases). From germline, CDR1 is SNHLY and CDR2 FYNNEI. Trimming pared 0 bases from V and 10 bases from J, leaving 12 bases between. The CDR3 is 13 residues long. In nucleotides, the CDR3 is TGTGCCAGCAGTGAAGCGTCGGGCAGGGGAGCTTTCTTT. Protein sequence: CASSEASGRGAFF.

The chain links TRBV5-5 to TRBJ2-3, with D tentatively TRBD2 (6 bases). This CDR3 has 14 residues. The germline gives CDR1 SGHKS, CDR2 YYEKEE (reference sequence). Trimming removed 2 bases at V and 2 bases at J, with 9 bases between. The CDR3 DNA is TGTGCCAGCAGCTTTAGCGGAGACACAGATACGCAGTATTTT. Residues: CASSFSGDTDTQYF. Based on the CDR3 plus reference TRBV5-5 and TRBJ2-3, the full variable domain is DAGVTQSPTHLIKTRGQQVTLRCSPISGHKSVSWYQQVLGQGPQFIFQYYEKEERGRGNFPDRFSARQFPNYSSELNVNALLLGDSALYLCASSFSGDTDTQYFGPGTRLTVL.

About this clone itself: At one boundary the junction diverges from the germline segment, which might be a read error. The chain links TRBV7-9 to TRBJ1-2; TRBD1 matches at 8 bases. Germline lookup yields CDR1 SEHNR and CDR2 FQNEAQ (reference sequence). This CDR3 is 14 amino acids long. Written as DNA, the CDR3 is TGTGCCAGCAGTTTAGAAGGACAGGGTTATGGCTACACCTTC. Its protein is CASSLEGQGYGYTF.

The table lists this clone with a few counts. This chain uses TRBV24-1 with TRBJ1-2; no clear D. CDR1 is KGHDR and CDR2 is SFDVKD in the germline V gene. CDR3 size: 14 residues. V gave up 3 bases and J gave up 4 bases, with 11 bases separating them. CDR3 protein: CATSDETVSYGYTF. The CDR3 nucleotides are TGTGCCACCAGTGATGAAACTGTAAGCTATGGCTACACCTTC.

The rearrangement links TRBV10-3 to TRBJ1-5; D gene unclear. The CDR3 length is 13 residues. Trimming stripped 7 bases from V and 6 bases from J, with 13 bases between. Germline lookup yields CDR1 ENHRY and CDR2 SYGVKD. The CDR3 DNA is TGTGCCATCAAGCGGGGAGATGGTCAGCCCCAGCATTTT. It specifies CAIKRGDGQPQHF.

The chain couples TRBV7-8 to TRBJ2-3; 14 bases are shared with TRBD2. The junction had 7 bases not matched to a gene; V was cut back by 5 bases and J by 6 bases. The CDR3 extends over 16 amino acids. The germline CDR1 and CDR2 sequences are SGHVS and FQNEAQ. The CDR3 is CASSRGLAGGWDTQYF. The CDR3 DNA is TGTGCCAGCAGCCGAGGACTAGCGGGGGGTTGGGATACGCAGTATTTT. The full variable domain, in which reference TRBV7-8 and TRBJ2-3 provide the parts outside the CDR3, is GAGVSQSPRYKVAKRGQDVALRCDPISGHVSLFWYQQALGQGPEFLTYFQNEAQLDKSGLPSDRFFAERPEGSVSTLKIQRTQQEDSAVYLCASSRGLAGGWDTQYFGPGTRLTVL.

The chain is built from TRBV4-2 and TRBJ2-1; no firm D call. The length of the CDR3 is 15 residues. The germline V gene encodes CDR1 LGHNA and CDR2 YNFKEQ. V shed 0 bases and J shed 9 bases, with 15 bases lying between them. The CDR3 spells CASSQEVGFLGEQFF. The CDR3 nucleotides are TGTGCCAGCAGCCAAGAGGTCGGGTTTTTAGGTGAGCAGTTCTTC.

The rearrangement links TRBV5-1 to TRBJ2-2; D might be TRBD1 (5 bases). The germline V and J ends were trimmed by 7 bases and 4 bases, with 14 bases remaining between them. There are 14 residues in the CDR3. Germline CDR1 and CDR2: SGHRS and YFSETQ. This CDR3 reads CASFTTVPTGELFF. CDR3 DNA: TGCGCCAGCTTCACGACAGTGCCCACCGGGGAGCTGTTTTTT.